This TCR beta chain was sequenced for a study of response to subunit inactivated influenza vaccine. Study results and caveats: The authors suggested that every seasonal influenza vaccination recruits few new T cells.

With regard to this clonotype: Antigen: not known.

J was trimmed by 1 base and V by 3 bases; bases with no gene match: 5. CDR3 length: 16 residues. Germline V lookup: CDR1 MNHEY, CDR2 SVGEGT. TCRdb reanalysed the RT-PCR reads using MiXCR and keeps one entry per CDR3 protein. The table has hundreds of thousands of distinct CDR3 sequences, around 16% seen once. This clonotype was sampled from a man between 45 and 60 years old who received an inactivated influenza vaccine. Sequences were derived from PBMCs from blood, sampled about 12 days after vaccination. The chain employs TRBV6-2 or TRBV6-3 and TRBJ2-7; 11 bases match TRBD2. CDR3 nucleotides: TGTGCCAGCAGTTATGTAGCGGGAGGGATTTCCTACGAGCAGTACTTC. Translating gives CASSYVAGGISYEQYF.